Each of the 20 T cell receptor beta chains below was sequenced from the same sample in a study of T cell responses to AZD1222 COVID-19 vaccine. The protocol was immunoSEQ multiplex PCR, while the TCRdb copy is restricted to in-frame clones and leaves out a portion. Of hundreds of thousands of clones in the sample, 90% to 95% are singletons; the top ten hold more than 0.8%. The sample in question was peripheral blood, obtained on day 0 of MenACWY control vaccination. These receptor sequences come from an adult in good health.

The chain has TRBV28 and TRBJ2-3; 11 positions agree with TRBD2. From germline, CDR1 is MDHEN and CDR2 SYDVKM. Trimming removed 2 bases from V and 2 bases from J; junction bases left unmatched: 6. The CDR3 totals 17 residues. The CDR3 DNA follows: TGTGCCAGCAGTTTAATGGGTAGCGGGGGGGCCACAGATACGCAGTATTTT. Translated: CASSLMGSGGATDTQYF.

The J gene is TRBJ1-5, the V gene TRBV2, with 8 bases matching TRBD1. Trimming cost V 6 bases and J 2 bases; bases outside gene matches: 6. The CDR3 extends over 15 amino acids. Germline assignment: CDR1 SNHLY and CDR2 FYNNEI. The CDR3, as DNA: TGTGCCAGCAGGACCAGGGGGCTCGGCAATCAGCCCCAGCATTTT. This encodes CASRTRGLGNQPQHF.

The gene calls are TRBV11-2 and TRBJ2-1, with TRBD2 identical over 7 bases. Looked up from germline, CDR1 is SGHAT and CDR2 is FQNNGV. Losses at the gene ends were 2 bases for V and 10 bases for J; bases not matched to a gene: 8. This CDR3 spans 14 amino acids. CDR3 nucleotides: TGTGCCAGCAGCTTACGGGACTACATGGGCGAGCAGTTCTTC. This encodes CASSLRDYMGEQFF.

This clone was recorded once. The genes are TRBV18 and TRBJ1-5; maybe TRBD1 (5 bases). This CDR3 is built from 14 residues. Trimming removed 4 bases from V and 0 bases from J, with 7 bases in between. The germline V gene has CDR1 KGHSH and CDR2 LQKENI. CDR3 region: CASSQQDSNQPQHF. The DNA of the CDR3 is TGTGCCAGCTCACAACAGGATAGCAATCAGCCCCAGCATTTT.

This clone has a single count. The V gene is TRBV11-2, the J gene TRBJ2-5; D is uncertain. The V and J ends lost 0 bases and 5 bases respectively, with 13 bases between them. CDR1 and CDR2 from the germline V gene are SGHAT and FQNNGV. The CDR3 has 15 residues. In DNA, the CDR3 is TGTGCCAGCAGCTTAGAAGCAGGCCCTCTTGAGACCCAGTACTTC. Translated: CASSLEAGPLETQYF.

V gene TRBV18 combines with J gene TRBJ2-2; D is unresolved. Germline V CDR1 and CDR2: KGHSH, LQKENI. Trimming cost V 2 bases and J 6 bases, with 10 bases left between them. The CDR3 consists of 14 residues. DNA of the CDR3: TGTGCCAGCTCACCAAAAGGGCGACCCGGGGAGCTGTTTTTT. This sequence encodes CASSPKGRPGELFF.

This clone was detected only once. The CDR3 here is CASRPQGQGRRYNEQFF. The CDR3 DNA is TGTGCCAGTAGGCCTCAAGGACAGGGCCGTAGATACAATGAGCAGTTCTTC. This chain joins TRBV19 and TRBJ2-1; 8 positions match TRBD1. Germline lookup yields CDR1 LNHDA and CDR2 SQIVND (reference sequence). The ends lost 6 bases at V and 4 bases at J; junction bases unmatched: 14. The length of the CDR3 is 17 residues.

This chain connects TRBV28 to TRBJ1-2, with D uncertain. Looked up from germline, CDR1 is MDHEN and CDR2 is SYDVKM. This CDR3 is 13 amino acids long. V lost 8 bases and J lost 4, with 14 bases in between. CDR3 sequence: CASGEVQVYGYTF. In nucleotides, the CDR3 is TGTGCCAGCGGAGAGGTGCAGGTCTATGGCTACACCTTC.

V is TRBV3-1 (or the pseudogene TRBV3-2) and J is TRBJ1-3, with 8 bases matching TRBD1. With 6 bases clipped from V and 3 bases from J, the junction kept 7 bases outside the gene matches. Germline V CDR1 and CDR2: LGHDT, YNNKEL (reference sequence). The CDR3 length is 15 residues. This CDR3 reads CASSFGRGLGNTIYF. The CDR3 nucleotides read TGTGCCAGCAGTTTTGGCAGGGGGCTTGGAAACACCATATATTTT.

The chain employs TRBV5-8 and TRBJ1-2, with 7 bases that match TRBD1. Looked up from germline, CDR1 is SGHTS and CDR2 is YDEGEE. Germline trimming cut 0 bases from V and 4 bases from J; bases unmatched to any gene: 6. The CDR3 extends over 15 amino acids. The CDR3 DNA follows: TGTGCCAGCAGCTTGGGACAGGGCGGCGGCTATGGCTACACCTTC. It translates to CASSLGQGGGYGYTF.

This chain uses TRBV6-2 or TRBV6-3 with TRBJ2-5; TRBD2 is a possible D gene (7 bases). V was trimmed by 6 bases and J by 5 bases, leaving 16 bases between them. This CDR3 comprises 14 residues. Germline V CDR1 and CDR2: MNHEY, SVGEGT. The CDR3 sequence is CASSRDGGLETQYF. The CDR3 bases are TGTGCCAGCAGCCGAGACGGGGGGCTGGAGACCCAGTACTTC.

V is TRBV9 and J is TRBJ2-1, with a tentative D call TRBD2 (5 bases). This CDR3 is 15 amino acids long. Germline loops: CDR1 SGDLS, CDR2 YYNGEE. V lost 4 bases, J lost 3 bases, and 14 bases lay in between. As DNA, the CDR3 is TGTGCCAGCAGCCCCCTCGGGGAGAACTACAATGAGCAGTTCTTC. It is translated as CASSPLGENYNEQFF.

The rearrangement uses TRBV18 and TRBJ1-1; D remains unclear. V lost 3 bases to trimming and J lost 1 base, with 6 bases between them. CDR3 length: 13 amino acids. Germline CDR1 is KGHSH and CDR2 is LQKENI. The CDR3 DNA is TGTGCCAGCTCACCGCTGGCGAACACTGAAGCTTTCTTT. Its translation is CASSPLANTEAFF.

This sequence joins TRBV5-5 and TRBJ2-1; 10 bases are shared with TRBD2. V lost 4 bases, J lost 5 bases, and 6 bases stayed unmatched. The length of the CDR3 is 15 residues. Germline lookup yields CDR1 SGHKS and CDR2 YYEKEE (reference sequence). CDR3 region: CASSGSGGYNNEQFF. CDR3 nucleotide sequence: TGTGCCAGCAGCGGTAGCGGGGGGTACAACAATGAGCAGTTCTTC.

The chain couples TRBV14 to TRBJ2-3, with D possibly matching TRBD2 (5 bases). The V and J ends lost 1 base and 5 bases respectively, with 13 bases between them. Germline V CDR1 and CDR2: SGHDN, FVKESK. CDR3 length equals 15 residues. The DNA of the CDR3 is TGTGCCAGCAGCCAAGGAAATTCCGGAGGAGATACGCAGTATTTT. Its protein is CASSQGNSGGDTQYF.

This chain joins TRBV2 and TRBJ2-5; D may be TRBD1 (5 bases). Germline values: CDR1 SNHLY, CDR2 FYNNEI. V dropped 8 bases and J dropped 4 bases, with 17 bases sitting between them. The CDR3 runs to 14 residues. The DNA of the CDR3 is TGTGCCAGCGGTGGGCAGGGCGTTAGAGAGACCCAGTACTTC. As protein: CASGGQGVRETQYF.

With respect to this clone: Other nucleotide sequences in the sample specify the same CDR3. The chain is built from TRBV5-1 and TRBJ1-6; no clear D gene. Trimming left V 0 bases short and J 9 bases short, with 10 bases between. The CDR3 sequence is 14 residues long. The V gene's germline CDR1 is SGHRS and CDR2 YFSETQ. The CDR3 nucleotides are TGCGCCAGCAGCTTGGAAGGGATCGGTTCACCCCTCCACTTT. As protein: CASSLEGIGSPLHF.

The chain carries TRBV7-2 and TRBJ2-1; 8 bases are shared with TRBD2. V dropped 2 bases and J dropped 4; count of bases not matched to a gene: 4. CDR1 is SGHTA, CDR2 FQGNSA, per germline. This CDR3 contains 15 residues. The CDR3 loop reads CASSLTGGGYNEQFF. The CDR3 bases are TGTGCCAGCAGCTTAACGGGAGGGGGGTACAATGAGCAGTTCTTC.

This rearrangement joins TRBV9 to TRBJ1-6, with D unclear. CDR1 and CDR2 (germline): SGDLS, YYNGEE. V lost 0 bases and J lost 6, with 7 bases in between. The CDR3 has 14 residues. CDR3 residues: CASSVAGLNSPLHF. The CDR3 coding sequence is TGTGCCAGCAGCGTAGCAGGTCTTAATTCACCCCTCCACTTT. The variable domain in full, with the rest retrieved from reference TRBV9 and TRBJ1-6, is DSGVTQTPKHLITATGQRVTLRCSPRSGDLSVYWYQQSLDQGLQFLIQYYNGEERAKGNILERFSAQQFPDLHSELNLSSLELGDSALYFCASSVAGLNSPLHFGNGTRLTVT.

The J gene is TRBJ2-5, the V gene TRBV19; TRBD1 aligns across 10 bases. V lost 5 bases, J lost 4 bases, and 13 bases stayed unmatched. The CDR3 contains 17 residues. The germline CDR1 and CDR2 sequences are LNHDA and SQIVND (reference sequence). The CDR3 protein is CASSASSTGQGRETQYF. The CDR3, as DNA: TGTGCCAGTAGTGCCTCTTCGACGGGACAGGGGAGAGAGACCCAGTACTTC.